This entry lists 26 T cell receptor beta chains sequenced from one sample in a study of T-cell reconstitution after alpha-beta-depleted transplantation in children. TCRbeta library construction was performed incorporating unique molecular identifiers. TCRdb reprocessed the PCR reads via MiXCR and lists one record per CDR3 protein. The table records 800,000 to 1,000,000 distinct CDR3 sequences, about 29% of them present only once. Sequencing used PBMCs, mostly from graft donor cells, obtained 360 days after TCRalphabeta/CD19-depleted stem cell transplant. Every receptor here comes from a boy in the first two years of life who had a stem cell transplant for SCID, so the T cells may come from the graft donor.

This chain connects TRBV2 to TRBJ2-5; D not resolved. V shed 7 bases and J shed 5 bases, with 11 bases lying between them. Looked up from germline, CDR1 is SNHLY and CDR2 is FYNNEI. The CDR3 is made up of 12 amino acids. The CDR3 here is CASIRAPETQYF. The CDR3, as DNA: TGTGCCAGCATACGAGCCCCGGAGACCCAGTACTTC.

This clonotype was seen a handful of times. The J gene is TRBJ2-2, the V gene TRBV12-3 or TRBV12-4, with 10 nucleotides matching TRBD2. CDR3 length equals 13 residues. The V segment lost 11 bases and the J segment 2 bases; nucleotides outside the gene matches: 2. CDR3 nucleotides: TGTGCCCAGCGGGGGGGAAACACCGGGGAGCTGTTTTTT. As protein: CAQRGGNTGELFF.

CDR3 residues: CASSPLYDQLDTDTQYF. The CDR3 DNA follows: TGTGCCAGCAGCCCCCTCTATGACCAACTCGACACAGATACGCAGTATTTT. The chain recombines TRBV7-3 with TRBJ2-3; D gene uncertain. The CDR3 contains 17 residues. Germline assignment: CDR1 SGHTA and CDR2 FQGTGA. Trimming shortened V by 5 bases and J by 2 bases, and 20 bases separated the two germline ends.

The CDR3 reads CAISESSGRQETQYF. As DNA, the CDR3 is TGTGCCATCAGTGAGTCCTCAGGGAGGCAAGAGACCCAGTACTTC. The rearrangement links TRBV10-3 to TRBJ2-5; a weak D match, TRBD2 (6 bases). The germline gives CDR1 ENHRY, CDR2 SYGVKD. V was pared by 0 bases and J by 2 bases, with 10 bases between. The CDR3 runs to 15 residues.

This clonotype has a handful of counts. The chain couples TRBV29-1 to TRBJ2-3; D is perhaps TRBD2 (5 bases). The V end lost 4 bases, the J end lost 2 bases, and 13 bases lay between the germline ends. The CDR3 runs to 14 residues. Germline lookup yields CDR1 SQVTM and CDR2 ANQGSEA. CDR3 coding DNA: TGCAGCGTTGCTTTTTTGACTAACACAGATACGCAGTATTTT. Translated, it gives CSVAFLTNTDTQYF.

A few counts support this clonotype. This chain connects TRBV12-3 or TRBV12-4 to TRBJ2-7, with a possible D match to TRBD1 (5 bases). V was trimmed by 7 bases and J by 7 bases, leaving 17 bases between them. The CDR3 has 13 amino acids. The DNA of the CDR3 is TGTGCCAGCACCCCCCAACTCAGGGCAGAGCAGTACTTC. Translated: CASTPQLRAEQYF.

This clonotype came up a few times. This rearrangement joins TRBV20-1 to TRBJ1-4; D is unresolved. The germline V gene encodes CDR1 DFQATT and CDR2 SNEGSKA (reference sequence). The CDR3 runs 15 residues. Trimming removed 5 bases from V and 6 bases from J, with 19 bases in between. This CDR3 reads CSALNPSVSDEKLFF. CDR3 sequence (DNA): TGCAGTGCTCTAAACCCGAGCGTTTCGGATGAAAAACTGTTTTTT.

This clonotype was seen more than once but under ten times. The J gene is TRBJ2-1, the V gene TRBV4-3, with D hard to call. The germline CDR1 and CDR2 sequences are LGHNA and YSLEER. V lost 0 bases to trimming and J lost 6 bases, with 12 bases between them. This CDR3 contains 15 residues. CDR3 loop: CASSQEGALSNEQFF. CDR3 coding DNA: TGCGCCAGCAGCCAAGAGGGTGCGCTGAGCAATGAGCAGTTCTTC.

The chain is built from TRBV6-5 and TRBJ2-2, with D perhaps assigned TRBD1 or TRBD2 (5 bases each). Germline V gene sequence: CDR1 MNHEY, CDR2 SVGAGI. The CDR3 runs to 18 residues. V lost 4 bases and J lost 0, with 18 bases in between. CDR3 sequence reads: CASSLSGHSAANTGELFF. In DNA form, the CDR3 reads TGTGCCAGCAGTTTAAGCGGACACTCAGCAGCGAACACCGGGGAGCTGTTTTTT.

The gene calls are TRBV4-2 and TRBJ2-7; TRBD2 might be the D (7 bases). V was pared by 0 bases and J by 3 bases, with 15 bases between. CDR1 LGHNA and CDR2 YNFKEQ come from the germline V gene. The CDR3 runs to 16 residues. CDR3 protein: CASSQDPRGGVYEQYF. The CDR3 DNA is TGTGCCAGCAGCCAAGATCCAAGGGGGGGAGTCTACGAGCAGTACTTC.

This clonotype occurred a few times. The chain has TRBV6-1 and TRBJ2-1; a weak D match, TRBD1 (5 bases). The V gene's germline CDR1 is MNHNS and CDR2 SASEGT. V dropped 8 bases and J dropped 4 bases, with 9 bases sitting between them. CDR3 length equals 12 residues. The CDR3 spells CASDRIYNEQFF. The CDR3 DNA reads TGTGCCAGCGACAGAATATACAATGAGCAGTTCTTC.

CDR3 in amino acids: CASSLAPATGRNEQYF. The CDR3 region has the DNA TGTGCCAGCAGTTTAGCGCCGGCGACAGGGAGGAACGAGCAGTACTTC. The chain uses TRBV12-3 or TRBV12-4 and TRBJ2-7, with D perhaps matching TRBD1 (7 bases). This CDR3 is 16 amino acids long. Trimming pared 0 bases from V and 5 bases from J, leaving 17 bases between.

As DNA, the CDR3 is TGTGCCAGCAGTCCCAGGGGGGAGGGCCGAGCGTATGGCTACACCTTC. Amino acid sequence: CASSPRGEGRAYGYTF. This chain uses TRBV12-3 or TRBV12-4 with TRBJ1-2, with 7 positions matching TRBD1. Trimming took 5 bases from V and 5 from J; bases not matched to a gene: 14. CDR3 size: 16 residues.

This clonotype was recorded a few times. This rearrangement joins TRBV12-3 or TRBV12-4 to TRBJ1-3; the match to TRBD1 covers 9 bases. With 6 bases clipped from V and 3 bases from J, the junction kept 12 bases outside the gene matches. The CDR3 runs to 17 residues. The CDR3 nucleotides read TGTGCCAGCAGCCACCCTCTGGGGACAGGGAATGGAAACACCATATATTTT. Translating gives CASSHPLGTGNGNTIYF.

Only a few counts were recorded for this clonotype. The chain combines TRBV15 with TRBJ1-2; 9 nucleotides line up with TRBD1. The J segment lost 6 bases and the V segment lost 8 bases, leaving 4 bases of the junction unmatched. The CDR3 consists of 12 residues. Germline CDR1 LNHNV, CDR2 YYDKDF (reference sequence). The CDR3 nucleotides are TGTGCCACCTTACAGGGGGCGGATGGCTACACCTTC. Its translation: CATLQGADGYTF.

The chain has TRBV2 and TRBJ2-1; a possible D gene is TRBD1 (5 bases). Trimming took 3 bases from V and 0 from J, leaving 6 bases between them. The CDR3 sequence is 14 residues long. The V gene's germline CDR1 is SNHLY and CDR2 FYNNEI. The chain's CDR3 is CASSDQGSYNEQFF. The DNA of the CDR3 is TGTGCCAGCAGTGACCAGGGCTCCTACAATGAGCAGTTCTTC.

This clonotype was recorded once. This chain joins TRBV6-2 or TRBV6-3 and TRBJ1-2; unclear D gene. V lost 5 bases to trimming and J lost 4 bases, with 14 bases between them. From germline, CDR1 is MNHEY and CDR2 SVGEGT. This CDR3 comprises 14 residues. The CDR3 nucleotides are TGTGCCAGCAGTCGAAACCCCTATGGCTATGGCTACACCTTC. Amino acid sequence: CASSRNPYGYGYTF.

A few counts support this clonotype. The V call is TRBV15, the J call TRBJ2-3, with TRBD1 as a possible D gene (5 bases). V lost 3 bases to trimming and J lost 1 base, with 11 bases between them. This CDR3 is 15 amino acids long. Germline V CDR1 and CDR2: LNHNV, YYDKDF (reference sequence). CDR3 amino acids: CATSRDGQRTDTQYF. The CDR3 DNA reads as TGTGCCACCAGCAGGGACGGACAACGCACAGATACGCAGTATTTT.

This clonotype was counted only a few times. The gene calls are TRBV29-1 and TRBJ2-2; D is undetermined. Trimming stripped 1 base from V and 2 bases from J, with 14 bases between. Germline CDR1 and CDR2: SQVTM and ANQGSEA. The CDR3 is 16 amino acids. The CDR3 nucleotides read TGCAGCGTTGAAGGGGCCCGGCCAGACAACACCGGGGAGCTGTTTTTT. As protein: CSVEGARPDNTGELFF.

Only a few counts were recorded for this clonotype. The J gene is TRBJ2-3, the V gene TRBV10-3; a possible D gene is TRBD1 (6 bases). Germline V gene sequence: CDR1 ENHRY, CDR2 SYGVKD. CDR3 size: 16 residues. Trimming stripped 5 bases from V and 0 bases from J, with 15 bases between. CDR3 DNA: TGTGCCATCAGTACCTCCTACAGGGTTAGCACAGATACGCAGTATTTT. Residues: CAISTSYRVSTDTQYF.

V usage is TRBV7-2 and J usage is TRBJ1-5, with 7 nucleotides matching TRBD1. V lost 1 base and J lost 3; bases outside the gene matches: 3. Germline V gene sequence: CDR1 SGHTA, CDR2 FQGNSA. There are 15 residues in the CDR3. CDR3 in amino acids: CASSLEDRLNQPQHF. The CDR3 DNA reads TGTGCCAGCAGCTTAGAGGACAGGCTCAATCAGCCCCAGCATTTT.

This clonotype has more than one count but fewer than ten. This chain's CDR3 is CASSPSGTAGSGELFF. CDR3 sequence (DNA): TGTGCCAGCAGCCCTTCCGGGACAGCAGGTTCCGGGGAGCTGTTTTTT. This chain joins TRBV4-2 and TRBJ2-2; 7 nucleotides align to TRBD1. V was pared by 4 bases and J by 6 bases, with 11 bases of the junction left unmatched. Germline loops: CDR1 LGHNA, CDR2 YNFKEQ. The CDR3 is made up of 16 amino acids.

The rearrangement joins TRBV29-1 to TRBJ1-1, with D unclear. Trimming stripped 4 bases from V and 8 bases from J, with 11 bases between. CDR3 length equals 11 residues. Per the germline V gene, CDR1 is SQVTM and CDR2 is ANQGSEA. CDR3 region: CSVVRSVEAFF. As DNA, the CDR3 is TGCAGCGTTGTTCGGTCGGTCGAAGCTTTCTTT.

The rearrangement links TRBV9 to TRBJ2-4, with 8 bases fitting TRBD1. Trimming cost V 4 bases and J 7 bases; bases outside gene matches: 4. CDR3 length: 13 residues. Germline V gene sequence: CDR1 SGDLS, CDR2 YYNGEE. The CDR3 spells CASSSRQGNIQYF. The CDR3 nucleotides read TGTGCCAGCAGCTCCCGACAGGGGAACATTCAGTACTTC.

This clonotype was observed a single time. The rearrangement uses TRBV2 and TRBJ1-2; no firm D call. CDR1 is SNHLY and CDR2 is FYNNEI in the germline V gene. The CDR3 sequence is 17 residues long. V was shortened by 1 base and J by 1 base, with 16 bases between the two germline ends. CDR3 in DNA: TGTGCCAGCAGTGAAGGGTCCGGGGAGAGGAATAACTATGGCTACACCTTC. It is translated as CASSEGSGERNNYGYTF.

The chain is built from TRBV29-1 and TRBJ2-1; possibly TRBD1 or TRBD2 for D (5 bases each). CDR3 length: 13 residues. With 6 bases removed from V and 4 bases from J, the gap between germline ends came to 13 bases. From germline, CDR1 is SQVTM and CDR2 ANQGSEA. The chain's CDR3 is CSVLEGIYNEQFF. DNA for the CDR3: TGCAGCGTCCTCGAGGGGATTTACAATGAGCAGTTCTTC.